This TCR beta chain derives from a study of cytomegalovirus exposure and HLA in healthy donors. About this clone: What it recognizes is unknown.

Study-wide points: More clonal expansion characterized HLA-associated TCR beta chains than equally common others in a later analysis. In a later analysis, common viral pathogens appeared linked to several of the most significant clusters. When a later analysis was performed, an Asian-associated ancestry cluster reportedly had fewer N-insertions than the roughly 700-donor mean. The study flagged some 170 TCR beta chains as cytomegalovirus-associated.

PCR amplification relied on 60 Vbeta primers (plus 13 Jbeta primers). Clones were read by immunoSEQ multiplex PCR, and TCRdb kept only the in-frame ones, dropping some. The sample shows 95,000 or so clones, about three quarters of them seen only once. Material for sequencing was PBMCs. The sequence came from a woman aged 45-65 years in good health and CMV-seropositive.

The DNA of the CDR3 is TGCGCCAGCAGGGTAGCGGGACTCTACAATGAGCAGTTCTTC. This gives the protein CASRVAGLYNEQFF. The chain has TRBV5-1 and TRBJ2-1; 8 positions agree with TRBD2. The CDR3 consists of 14 residues. Looked up from germline, CDR1 is SGHRS and CDR2 is YFSETQ. Trimming removed 5 bases from V and 3 bases from J; junction bases left unmatched: 4.